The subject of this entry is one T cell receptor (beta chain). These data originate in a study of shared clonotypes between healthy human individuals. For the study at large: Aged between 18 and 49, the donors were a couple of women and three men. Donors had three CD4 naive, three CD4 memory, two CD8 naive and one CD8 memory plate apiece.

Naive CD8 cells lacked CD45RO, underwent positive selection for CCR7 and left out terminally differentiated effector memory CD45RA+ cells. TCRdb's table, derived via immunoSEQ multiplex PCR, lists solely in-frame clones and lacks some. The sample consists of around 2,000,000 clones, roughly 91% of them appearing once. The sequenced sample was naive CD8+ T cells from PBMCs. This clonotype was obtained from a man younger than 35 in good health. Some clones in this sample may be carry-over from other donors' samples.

The CDR3 sequence: CASSPTGGAGADTQYF. The CDR3 DNA sequence: TGTGCCAGCAGTCCGACCGGCGGAGCGGGAGCAGATACGCAGTATTTT. The rearrangement joins TRBV28 to TRBJ2-3, with TRBD2 matching 8 bases. The CDR3 runs to 16 residues. Germline trimming cut 5 bases from V and 4 bases from J; bases unmatched to any gene: 11. The germline gives CDR1 MDHEN, CDR2 SYDVKM. The full variable domain, rest sourced from reference TRBV28 and TRBJ2-3, is DVKVTQSSRYLVKRTGEKVFLECVQDMDHENMFWYRQDPGLGLRLIYFSYDVKMKEKGDIPEGYSVSREKKERFSLILESASTNQTSMYLCASSPTGGAGADTQYFGPGTRLTVL.